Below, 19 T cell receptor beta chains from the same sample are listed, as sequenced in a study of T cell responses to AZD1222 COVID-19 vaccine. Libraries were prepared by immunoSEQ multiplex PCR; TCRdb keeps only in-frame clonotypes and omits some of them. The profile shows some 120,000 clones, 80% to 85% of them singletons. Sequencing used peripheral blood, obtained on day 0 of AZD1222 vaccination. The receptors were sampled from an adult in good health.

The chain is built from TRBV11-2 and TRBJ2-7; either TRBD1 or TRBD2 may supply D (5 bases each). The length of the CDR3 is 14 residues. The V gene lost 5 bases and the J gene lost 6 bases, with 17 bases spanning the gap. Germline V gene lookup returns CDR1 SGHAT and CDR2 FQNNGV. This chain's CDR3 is CASSPQPGRFEQYF. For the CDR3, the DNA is TGTGCCAGCAGCCCGCAGCCGGGACGATTCGAGCAGTACTTC.

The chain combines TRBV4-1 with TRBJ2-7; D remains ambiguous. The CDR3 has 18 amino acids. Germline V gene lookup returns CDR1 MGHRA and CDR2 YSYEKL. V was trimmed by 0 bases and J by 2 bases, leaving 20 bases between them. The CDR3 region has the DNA TGCGCCAGCAGCCAAGATCGGGCGGTGGGCGTCCTAACCTACGAGCAGTACTTC. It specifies CASSQDRAVGVLTYEQYF.

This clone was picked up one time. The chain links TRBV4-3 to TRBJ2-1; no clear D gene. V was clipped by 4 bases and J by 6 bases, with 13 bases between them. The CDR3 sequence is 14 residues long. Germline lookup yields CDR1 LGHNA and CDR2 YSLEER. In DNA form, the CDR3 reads TGCGCCAGCAGCCGGACGTCGAGCCCCAATGAGCAGTTCTTC. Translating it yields CASSRTSSPNEQFF.

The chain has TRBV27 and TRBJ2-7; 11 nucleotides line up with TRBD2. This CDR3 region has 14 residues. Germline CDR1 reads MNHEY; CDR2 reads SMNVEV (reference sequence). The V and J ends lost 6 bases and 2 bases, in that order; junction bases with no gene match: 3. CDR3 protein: CASRGTSGTYEQYF. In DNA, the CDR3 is TGTGCCAGCAGAGGGACTAGCGGTACCTACGAGCAGTACTTC.

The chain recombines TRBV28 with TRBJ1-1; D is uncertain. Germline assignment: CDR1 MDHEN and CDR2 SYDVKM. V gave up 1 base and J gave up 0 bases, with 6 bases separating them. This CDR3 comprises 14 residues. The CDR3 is CASSLLDLNTEAFF. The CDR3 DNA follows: TGTGCCAGCAGTTTATTGGACCTGAACACTGAAGCTTTCTTT.

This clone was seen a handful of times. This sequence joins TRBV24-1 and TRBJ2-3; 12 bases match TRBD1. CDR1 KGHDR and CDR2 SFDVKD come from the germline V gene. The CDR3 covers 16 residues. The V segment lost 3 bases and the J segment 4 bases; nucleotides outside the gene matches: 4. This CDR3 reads CATSDPGQGASDTQYF. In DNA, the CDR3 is TGTGCCACCAGTGATCCGGGACAGGGGGCTTCAGATACGCAGTATTTT.

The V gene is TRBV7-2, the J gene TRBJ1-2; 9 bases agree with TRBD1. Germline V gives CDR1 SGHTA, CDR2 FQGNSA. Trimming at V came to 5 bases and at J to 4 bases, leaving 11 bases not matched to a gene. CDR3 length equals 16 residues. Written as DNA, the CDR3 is TGTGCCAGCAGCCGGAGAACAGGGGGCGAGAGCTATGGCTACACCTTC. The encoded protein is CASSRRTGGESYGYTF.

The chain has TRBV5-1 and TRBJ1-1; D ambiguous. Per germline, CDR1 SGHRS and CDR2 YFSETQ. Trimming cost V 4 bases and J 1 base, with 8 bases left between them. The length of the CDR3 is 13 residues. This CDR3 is CASSSSRNTEAFF. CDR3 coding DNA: TGCGCCAGCAGCAGCTCGAGGAACACTGAAGCTTTCTTT.

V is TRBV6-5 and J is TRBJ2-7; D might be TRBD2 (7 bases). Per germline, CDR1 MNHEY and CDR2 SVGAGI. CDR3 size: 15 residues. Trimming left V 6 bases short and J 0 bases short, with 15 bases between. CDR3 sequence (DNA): TGTGCCAGCAGAACAATAGGGGGGGGCTCCTACGAGCAGTACTTC. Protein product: CASRTIGGGSYEQYF.

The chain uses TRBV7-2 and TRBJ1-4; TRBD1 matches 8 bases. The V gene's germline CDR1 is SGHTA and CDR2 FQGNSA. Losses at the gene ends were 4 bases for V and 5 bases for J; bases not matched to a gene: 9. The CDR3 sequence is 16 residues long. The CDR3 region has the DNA TGTGCCAGCAGCTCCCGGGACAGGACCCGAAATGAAAAACTGTTTTTT. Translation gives CASSSRDRTRNEKLFF. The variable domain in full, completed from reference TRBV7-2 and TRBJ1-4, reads GAGVSQSPSNKVTEKGKDVELRCDPISGHTALYWYRQSLGQGLEFLIYFQGNSAPDKSGLPSDRFSAERTGGSVSTLTIQRTQQEDSAVYLCASSSRDRTRNEKLFFGSGTQLSVL.

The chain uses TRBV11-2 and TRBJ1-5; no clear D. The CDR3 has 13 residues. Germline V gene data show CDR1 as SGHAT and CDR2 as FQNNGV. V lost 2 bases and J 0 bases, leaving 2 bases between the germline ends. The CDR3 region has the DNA TGTGCCAGCAGCTTAACTAGCAATCAGCCCCAGCATTTT. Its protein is CASSLTSNQPQHF.

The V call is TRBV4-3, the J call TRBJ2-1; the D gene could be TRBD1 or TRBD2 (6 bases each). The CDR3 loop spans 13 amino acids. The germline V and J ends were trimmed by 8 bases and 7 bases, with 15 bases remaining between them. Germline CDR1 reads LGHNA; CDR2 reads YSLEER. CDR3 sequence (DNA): TGCGCCAGCGGAATTCTAGGGGGGAATGAGCAGTTCTTC. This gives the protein CASGILGGNEQFF.

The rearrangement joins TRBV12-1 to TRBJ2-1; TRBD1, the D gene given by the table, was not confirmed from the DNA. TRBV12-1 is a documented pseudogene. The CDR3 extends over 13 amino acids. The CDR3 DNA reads TGTGCCAGCAGCTTAAGCAGGGGAAATGAGCAGTTCTTC. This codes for CASSLSRGNEQFF.

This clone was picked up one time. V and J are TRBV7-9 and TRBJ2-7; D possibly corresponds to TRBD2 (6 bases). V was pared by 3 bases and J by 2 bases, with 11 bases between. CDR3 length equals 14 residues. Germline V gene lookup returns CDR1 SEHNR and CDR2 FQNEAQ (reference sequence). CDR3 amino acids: CASSFRDFTYEQYF. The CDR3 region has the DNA TGTGCCAGCAGCTTCCGGGACTTTACCTACGAGCAGTACTTC.

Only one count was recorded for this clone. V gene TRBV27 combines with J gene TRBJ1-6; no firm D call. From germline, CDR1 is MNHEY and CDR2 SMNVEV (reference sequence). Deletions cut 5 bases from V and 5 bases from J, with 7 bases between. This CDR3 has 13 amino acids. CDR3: CASSGRNNSPLHF. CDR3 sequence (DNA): TGTGCCAGCAGTGGCAGGAATAATTCACCCCTCCACTTT.

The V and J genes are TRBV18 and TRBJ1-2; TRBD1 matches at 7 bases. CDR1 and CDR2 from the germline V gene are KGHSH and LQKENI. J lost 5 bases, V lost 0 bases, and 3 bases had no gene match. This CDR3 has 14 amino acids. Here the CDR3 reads CASSPPAGGYGYTF. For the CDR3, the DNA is TGTGCCAGCTCACCACCGGCAGGGGGGTATGGCTACACCTTC.

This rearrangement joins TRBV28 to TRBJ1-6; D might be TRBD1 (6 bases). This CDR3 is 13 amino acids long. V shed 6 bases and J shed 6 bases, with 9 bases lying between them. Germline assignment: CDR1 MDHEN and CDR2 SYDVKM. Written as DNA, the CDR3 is TGTGCCAGCAGGAAACAGGGTAATTCACCCCTCCACTTT. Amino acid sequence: CASRKQGNSPLHF.

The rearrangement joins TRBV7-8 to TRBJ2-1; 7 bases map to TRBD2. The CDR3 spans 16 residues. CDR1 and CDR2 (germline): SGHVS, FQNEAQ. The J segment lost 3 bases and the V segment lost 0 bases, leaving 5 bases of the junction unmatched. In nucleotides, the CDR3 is TGTGCCAGCAGCTTAGCTGGCGGGAGTGTCTACAATGAGCAGTTCTTC. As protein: CASSLAGGSVYNEQFF.

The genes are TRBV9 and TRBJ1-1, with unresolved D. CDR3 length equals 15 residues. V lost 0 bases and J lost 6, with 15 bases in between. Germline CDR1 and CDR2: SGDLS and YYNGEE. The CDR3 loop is CASSVGAESFSEAFF. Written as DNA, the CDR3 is TGTGCCAGCAGCGTAGGGGCAGAATCGTTTTCTGAAGCTTTCTTT.